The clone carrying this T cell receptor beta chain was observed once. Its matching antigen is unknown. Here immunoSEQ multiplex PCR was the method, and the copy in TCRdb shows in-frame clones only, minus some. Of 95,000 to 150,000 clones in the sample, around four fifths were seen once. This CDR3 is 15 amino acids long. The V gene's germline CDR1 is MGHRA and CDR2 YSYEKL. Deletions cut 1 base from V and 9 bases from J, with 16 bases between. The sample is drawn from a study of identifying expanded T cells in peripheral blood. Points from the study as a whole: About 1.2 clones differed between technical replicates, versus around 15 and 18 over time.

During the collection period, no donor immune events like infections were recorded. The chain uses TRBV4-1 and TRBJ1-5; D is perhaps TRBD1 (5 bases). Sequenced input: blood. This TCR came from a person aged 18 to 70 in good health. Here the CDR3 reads CASSQGTGTMGPQHF. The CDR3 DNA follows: TGCGCCAGCAGCCAAGGTACAGGCACCATGGGGCCCCAGCATTTT.